These T cell receptor beta chains were read from a single sample in a study of cytomegalovirus exposure and HLA in healthy donors. The assay was immunoSEQ multiplex PCR, and TCRdb's table has in-frame clones only and misses some. The sample includes over 80,000 clones, roughly 79% of them seen just once. Sequencing was done on a sample of PBMCs. The receptors were sampled from a female donor in good health and CMV-seronegative. Both conserved end residues are part of each CDR3. The D gene is left open where the match is weak. Some rows have no size entry. The others give once, few or many, or a class for an expanded clone.

D,J,size,V,DNA,CDR3
NA,TRBJ2-7,NA,TRBV5-4,TGTGCCAGCAGCTTGGCAGGGTCGTCCTACGAGCAGTACTTC,CASSLAGSSYEQYF
TRBD1,TRBJ2-5,NA,TRBV2,TGTGCCAGCAGCCTCATGGGACAGACCCAAGAGACCCAGTACTTC,CASSLMGQTQETQYF
TRBD1,TRBJ1-6,NA,TRBV4-3,TGCGCCAGCAGCCAGCAAGGGGCAGGGGGCGATTCACCCCTCCACTTT,CASSQQGAGGDSPLHF
TRBD2,TRBJ2-3,NA,TRBV5-6,TGTGCCAGCAGCCCCGGGACTAGCGGCACAGATACGCAGTATTTT,CASSPGTSGTDTQYF
NA,TRBJ2-7,NA,TRBV10-1,TGCGCCAGCAGTGAGTCGACTAGGGGTGAGCAGTACTTC,CASSESTRGEQYF
NA,TRBJ2-7,once,TRBV28,TGTGCCAGCAGAGGGGTTCTGGGGGAGCAGTACTTC,CASRGVLGEQYF
NA,TRBJ1-1,NA,TRBV25-1,TGTGCCAGCAGCCCACTTGGGGGGGGAGATGCTTTCTTT,CASSPLGGGDAFF
TRBD1,TRBJ1-2,NA,TRBV6-5,TGTGCCAGCAGTTACTTAGGACAGGGATTTGGCTACACCTTC,CASSYLGQGFGYTF
TRBD1,TRBJ1-6,NA,TRBV7-9,TGTGCCAGCAGCGAACAGGGGTATAATTCACCCCTCCACTTT,CASSEQGYNSPLHF
TRBD1,TRBJ1-2,NA,TRBV5-6,TGTGCCAGCAGCCCGGGACAGGGGGGAATCTATGGCTACACCTTC,CASSPGQGGIYGYTF
TRBD2,TRBJ2-5,NA,TRBV6-5,TGTGCCAGCAGTTACTCACCGGGGGGCCAAGAGACCCAGTACTTC,CASSYSPGGQETQYF
TRBD1,TRBJ1-1,NA,TRBV28,TGTGCCAGCAGTTTACAGGGGGCGGGCACTGAAGCTTTCTTT,CASSLQGAGTEAFF
NA,TRBJ1-1,few,TRBV6-5,TGTGCCAGCGGAGTTACTGAAGCTTTCTTT,CASGVTEAFF
TRBD1,TRBJ2-7,NA,TRBV7-8,TGTGCCAGCGCGGTGGGGACAGGAGGAGTCGAGCAGTACTTC,CASAVGTGGVEQYF
TRBD1,TRBJ1-2,NA,TRBV6-1,TGTGCCAGCAGGGAGACAGGGACGATTAACTATGGCTACACCTTC,CASRETGTINYGYTF
NA,TRBJ2-4,NA,TRBV4-1,TGCGCCAGCAGCCAAGAGAGGGGGAACAGGGCCCAAAACATTCAGTACTTC,CASSQERGNRAQNIQYF
TRBD1,TRBJ1-1,few,TRBV5-6,TGTGCCAGCAGCCAATGGGACAGGGAGTGGGGAGGGAACACTGAAGCTTTCTTT,CASSQWDREWGGNTEAFF
NA,TRBJ1-1,once,TRBV9,TGTGCCAGCAGCTCGGTGGGGGCAAGTACTGAAGCTTTCTTT,CASSSVGASTEAFF
TRBD2,TRBJ2-5,NA,TRBV7-2,TGTGCCAGCAGCTTAATGACGGGGGGAGAGACCCAGTACTTC,CASSLMTGGETQYF
NA,TRBJ1-1,NA,TRBV19,TGTGCCAGTAGTATAGATCGGCGGGCGAACACTGAAGCTTTCTTT,CASSIDRRANTEAFF
TRBD1,TRBJ2-1,NA,TRBV7-9,TGTGCCAGCAGCTTAGAGGGGGCGGGGCAGTTCTTC,CASSLEGAGQFF
NA,TRBJ2-2,NA,TRBV29-1,TGCAGCGGATACACGAACCCAGCCGGGGAGCTGTTTTTT,CSGYTNPAGELFF
TRBD2,TRBJ2-5,NA,TRBV30,TGTGCCTGGAGCTCGACCCGACTAGCGGGGAGGCCCCCAGAGACCCAGTACTTC,CAWSSTRLAGRPPETQYF
TRBD2,TRBJ2-1,once,TRBV28,TGTGCCAGCAGTTCTCCGGGACTAGCCAGCTCGCCTGAGCAGTTCTTC,CASSSPGLASSPEQFF
NA,TRBJ2-7,NA,TRBV28,TGTGCCAGCAGTTTATCCTGGGGGGGGCAAGACGAGCAGTACTTC,CASSLSWGGQDEQYF
NA,TRBJ2-5,NA,TRBV28,TGTGCCAGCAGTGGGGGGGGGCAGGGGAAAGAGACCCAGTACTTC,CASSGGGQGKETQYF
NA,TRBJ1-5,NA,TRBV28,TGTGCCAGCCTGAGGGGGGGAGGTCAGCCCCAGCATTTT,CASLRGGGQPQHF
TRBD1,TRBJ2-3,NA,TRBV4-2,TGTGCCAGCAGCCAAGAAGGACAGGGCTCCACAGATACGCAGTATTTT,CASSQEGQGSTDTQYF